Below, one T cell receptor beta chain is given with its context. These data belong to a study of blood T cell repertoires in COVID-19. Overall study: The United States, Italy and Spain provided the acute and convalescent COVID-19 samples.

Germline V CDR1 and CDR2: LGHDT, YNNKEL (reference sequence). There are 14 residues in the CDR3. Trimming removed 7 bases from V and 0 bases from J, with 10 bases in between. In the original workflow: Amplification from reference gene primers served as the basis for estimated nucleated cell counts. This table comes from immunoSEQ multiplex PCR, and its TCRdb copy is limited to in-frame clones, with some not included. V, J and clone size derive from that table, while D and trimming were established from the DNA sequence. The table includes almost 90,000 clones, 80% to 90% detected once. The J gene is TRBJ1-3, the V gene TRBV3-1 (or the pseudogene TRBV3-2), with no clear D. This clonotype was obtained from a man at least 80 years old with acute or convalescent COVID-19. What was sequenced was peripheral blood. The CDR3 loop is CASKAGLSGNTIYF. The CDR3 nucleotides read TGTGCCAGCAAGGCCGGACTCTCTGGAAACACCATATATTTT.